This TCR beta chain is from a study of shared clonotypes between healthy human individuals. Turning to this clone: Its target is not known.

The donors were all Caucasian adults (living in Nashville, Tennessee). TCRdb's table, derived via immunoSEQ multiplex PCR, lists solely in-frame clones and lacks some. This sample has some 1 million clones; about 75% occur once, and the top ten carry about 1.5%. Overall study findings and caveats: Sequencing of the sorted subsets was shown by rarefaction to be incomplete despite large depth. Generation probability values for non-shared clonotypes were lower than those for clonotypes shared by all four donors.

Germline V gives CDR1 ENHRY, CDR2 SYGVKD. After removal of 8 bases from V and 3 bases from J, the junction contained 7 bases not matched to a gene. This CDR3 has 15 residues. This sequence was found in a man in his late teens or twenties in good health. Input material: memory CD4+ T cells sorted from blood. As for subset: CD45RA-negative fraction. V is TRBV10-3 and J is TRBJ2-7, with 13 bases matching TRBD2. The CDR3 DNA follows: TGTGCCATCGCCGGGACTAGCGGGGCTTACTACGAGCAGTACTTC. Its protein product is CAIAGTSGAYYEQYF.